The rows below give T cell receptor beta chains drawn from one sample of a study of T cell repertoires in cytomegalovirus infection. These TCRs' antigens remain unknown. TCRdb recomputed calls from the reads with MiXCR, one row per CDR3 protein. The sample has about 83,000 distinct CDR3 sequences, 25% to 35% seen once. The specimen comprised CD8+ T cells from cultured PBMCs, sampled from culture after CMV antigen stimulation. These receptors all stem from a human donor in good health (CMV status not recorded). Some clones in this sample may be carry-over from other donors' samples. Each CDR3 is given with its conserved first and last residue. Fields, in order: J gene, V gene, CDR3 protein.

j_call: TRBJ1-5
v_call: TRBV7-8
cdr3_aa: CASSQGASDSNQPQHF

j_call: TRBJ1-1
v_call: TRBV5-6
cdr3_aa: CASSFGLEQRISNTEAFF

j_call: TRBJ1-2
v_call: TRBV12-3/TRBV12-4
cdr3_aa: CASSFVGEDGYTF

j_call: TRBJ2-7
v_call: TRBV28
cdr3_aa: CAAARGDEQYF

j_call: TRBJ2-7
v_call: TRBV11-2
cdr3_aa: CASRATGDEQYF

j_call: TRBJ1-1
v_call: TRBV10-3
cdr3_aa: CAISESYRTDTEAFF

j_call: TRBJ2-2
v_call: TRBV5-6
cdr3_aa: CASSFMGQNTGELFF

j_call: TRBJ2-2
v_call: TRBV7-4
cdr3_aa: CASSSDRDTGELFF

j_call: TRBJ2-1
v_call: TRBV19
cdr3_aa: CATKAGTAYNEQFF

j_call: TRBJ1-2
v_call: TRBV18
cdr3_aa: CASSPPGQSFYGYTF

j_call: TRBJ2-4
v_call: TRBV12-3/TRBV12-4
cdr3_aa: CASSFSGGADIQYF

j_call: TRBJ2-2
v_call: TRBV20-1
cdr3_aa: CSATLENTGELFF

j_call: TRBJ1-2
v_call: TRBV4-1
cdr3_aa: CASSQGTGERYGYTF

j_call: TRBJ2-3
v_call: TRBV7-9
cdr3_aa: CASSPLRARRDTQYF

j_call: TRBJ2-5
v_call: TRBV28
cdr3_aa: CASSLEEAGQGFKTQYF

j_call: TRBJ2-3
v_call: TRBV12-3/TRBV12-4
cdr3_aa: CASSAGPMTDTQYF

j_call: TRBJ1-2
v_call: TRBV27
cdr3_aa: CASRGGGGADYGYTF

j_call: TRBJ1-1
v_call: TRBV7-8
cdr3_aa: CASSLGVGQNTEAFF

j_call: TRBJ1-2
v_call: TRBV7-6
cdr3_aa: CASSLDRDHGYTF

j_call: TRBJ2-5
v_call: TRBV11-1
cdr3_aa: CASSFASSGVQETQYF

j_call: TRBJ2-1
v_call: TRBV7-7
cdr3_aa: CASSLGGDLLYNEQFF

j_call: TRBJ1-1
v_call: TRBV2
cdr3_aa: CASSQTGDGAEAFF

j_call: TRBJ1-1
v_call: TRBV19
cdr3_aa: CASSRRESNTEAFF

j_call: TRBJ1-1
v_call: TRBV12-3/TRBV12-4
cdr3_aa: CASSWTGLNTEAFF

j_call: TRBJ2-7
v_call: TRBV5-4
cdr3_aa: CASSPQDNYEQYF

j_call: TRBJ2-2
v_call: TRBV7-9
cdr3_aa: CASSLLRGVTGELFF

j_call: TRBJ1-1
v_call: TRBV6-4
cdr3_aa: CASSEGKNAEAFF

j_call: TRBJ2-1
v_call: TRBV19
cdr3_aa: CASGLAAYTEQFF

j_call: TRBJ1-5
v_call: TRBV6-6
cdr3_aa: CASTSGVNQPQHF

j_call: TRBJ2-1
v_call: TRBV27
cdr3_aa: CASSLSGYSNEQFF

j_call: TRBJ1-2
v_call: TRBV20-1
cdr3_aa: CSARMDRFYGYTF

j_call: TRBJ1-3
v_call: TRBV19
cdr3_aa: CASSLRTGGNTIYF

j_call: TRBJ2-3
v_call: TRBV7-6
cdr3_aa: CASSLEWTSGPSTDTQYF

j_call: TRBJ1-1
v_call: TRBV12-3/TRBV12-4
cdr3_aa: CASSLGTANTEAFF

j_call: TRBJ2-7
v_call: TRBV9
cdr3_aa: CASSTSITDTQYF

j_call: TRBJ2-2
v_call: TRBV27
cdr3_aa: CASLTGTGGIGELFF